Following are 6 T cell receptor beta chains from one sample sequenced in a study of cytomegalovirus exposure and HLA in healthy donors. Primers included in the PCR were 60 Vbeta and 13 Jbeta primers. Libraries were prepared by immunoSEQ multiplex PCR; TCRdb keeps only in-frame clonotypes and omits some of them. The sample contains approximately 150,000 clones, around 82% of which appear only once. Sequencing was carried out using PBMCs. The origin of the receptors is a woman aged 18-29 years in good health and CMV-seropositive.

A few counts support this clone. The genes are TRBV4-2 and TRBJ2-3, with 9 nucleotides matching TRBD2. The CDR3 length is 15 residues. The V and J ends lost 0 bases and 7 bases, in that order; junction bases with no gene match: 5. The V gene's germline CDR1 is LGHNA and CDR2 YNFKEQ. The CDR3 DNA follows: TGTGCCAGCAGCCAAGAGGGCGGGGGGGCTTATACGCAGTATTTT. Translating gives CASSQEGGGAYTQYF.

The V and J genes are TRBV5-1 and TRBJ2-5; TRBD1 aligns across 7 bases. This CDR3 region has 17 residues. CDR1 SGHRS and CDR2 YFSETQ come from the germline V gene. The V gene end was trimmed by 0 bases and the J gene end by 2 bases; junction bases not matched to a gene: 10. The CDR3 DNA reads TGCGCCAGCAGCTTGGGACAGGGATCTCCATCGCAAGAGACCCAGTACTTC. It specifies CASSLGQGSPSQETQYF.

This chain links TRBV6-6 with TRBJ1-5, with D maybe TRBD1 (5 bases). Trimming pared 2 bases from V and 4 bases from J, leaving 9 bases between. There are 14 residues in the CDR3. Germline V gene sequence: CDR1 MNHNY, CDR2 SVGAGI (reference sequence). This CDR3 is CASSYGAGNQPQHF. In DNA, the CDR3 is TGTGCCAGCAGTTACGGGGCAGGAAATCAGCCCCAGCATTTT.

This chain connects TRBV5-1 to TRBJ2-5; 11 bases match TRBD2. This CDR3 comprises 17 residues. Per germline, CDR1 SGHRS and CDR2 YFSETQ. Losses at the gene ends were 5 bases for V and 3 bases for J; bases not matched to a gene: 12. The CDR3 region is CASRSRLAGGTKETQYF. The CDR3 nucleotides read TGCGCCAGCAGGTCTCGTCTAGCGGGGGGAACCAAAGAGACCCAGTACTTC.

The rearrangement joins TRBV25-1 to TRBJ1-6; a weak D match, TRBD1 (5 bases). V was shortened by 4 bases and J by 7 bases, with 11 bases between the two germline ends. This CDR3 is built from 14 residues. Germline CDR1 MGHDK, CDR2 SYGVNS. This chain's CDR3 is CASSGYRINSPLHF. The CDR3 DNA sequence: TGTGCCAGCAGTGGGTACAGGATCAATTCACCCCTCCACTTT.

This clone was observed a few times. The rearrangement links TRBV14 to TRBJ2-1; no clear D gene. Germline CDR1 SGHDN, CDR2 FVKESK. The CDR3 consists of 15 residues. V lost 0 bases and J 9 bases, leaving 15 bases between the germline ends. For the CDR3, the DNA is TGTGCCAGCAGCCAAGAGCAGGTTTGGCCCCGTGAGCAGTTCTTC. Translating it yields CASSQEQVWPREQFF.